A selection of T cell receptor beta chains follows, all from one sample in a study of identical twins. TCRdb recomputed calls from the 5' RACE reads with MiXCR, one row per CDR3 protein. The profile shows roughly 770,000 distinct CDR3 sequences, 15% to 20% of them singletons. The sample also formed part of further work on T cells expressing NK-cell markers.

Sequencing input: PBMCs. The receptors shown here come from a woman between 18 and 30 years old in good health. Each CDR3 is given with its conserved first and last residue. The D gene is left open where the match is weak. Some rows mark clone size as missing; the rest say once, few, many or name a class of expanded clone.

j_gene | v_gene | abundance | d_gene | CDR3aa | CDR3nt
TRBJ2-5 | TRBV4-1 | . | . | CASSQRNFEETQYF | TGCGCCAGCAGCCAACGGAACTTCGAAGAGACCCAGTACTTC
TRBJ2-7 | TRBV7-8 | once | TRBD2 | CASSRGGLAGPILSYEQYF | TGTGCCAGCAGCAGAGGGGGACTAGCGGGCCCGATATTATCCTACGAGCAGTACTTC
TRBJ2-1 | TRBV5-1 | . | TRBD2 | CASSLLGLAGEDEQFF | TGCGCCAGCAGCTTGTTGGGACTAGCGGGAGAGGATGAGCAGTTCTTC
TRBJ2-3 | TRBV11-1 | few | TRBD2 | CASSPGTSGIGSTDTQYF | TGTGCCAGCAGCCCCGGGACTAGCGGGATCGGGAGCACAGATACGCAGTATTTT
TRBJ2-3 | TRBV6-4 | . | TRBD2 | CASSDAGGTDTQYF | TGTGCCAGCAGTGACGCGGGGGGCACAGATACGCAGTATTTT
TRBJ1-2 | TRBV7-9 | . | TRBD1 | CASSLQQGASGYTF | TGTGCCAGCAGCTTACAGCAGGGGGCGAGTGGCTACACCTTC
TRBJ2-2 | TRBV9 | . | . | CASSPRMGYLAEGGELFF | TGTGCCAGCAGTCCTAGGATGGGCTACCTCGCCGAGGGCGGGGAGCTGTTTTTT
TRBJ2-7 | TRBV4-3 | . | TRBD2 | CASSQVSGRATEQYF | TGCGCCAGCAGCCAAGTGAGCGGGAGGGCCACCGAGCAGTACTTC
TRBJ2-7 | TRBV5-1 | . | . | CASSLGSGFLREQYF | TGCGCCAGCAGCCTTGGGAGCGGGTTCCTTAGGGAGCAGTACTTC
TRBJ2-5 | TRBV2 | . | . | CASSDEGRETQYF | TGTGCCAGCAGTGACGAGGGGCGGGAGACCCAGTACTTC
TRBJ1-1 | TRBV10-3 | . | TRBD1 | CAISKGQALYTEAFF | TGTGCCATCAGTAAGGGACAGGCCCTCTACACTGAAGCTTTCTTT
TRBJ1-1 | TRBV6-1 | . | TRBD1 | CASSSRDRTEAFF | TGTGCCAGCAGCTCCAGGGACAGAACTGAAGCTTTCTTT
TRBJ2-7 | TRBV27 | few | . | CAVRAQPAYEQYF | TGTGCGGTGAGGGCCCAGCCTGCGTACGAGCAGTACTTC
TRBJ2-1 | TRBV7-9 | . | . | CASSLDADGKFF | TGTGCCAGCAGCTTAGACGCCGATGGGAAATTCTTC
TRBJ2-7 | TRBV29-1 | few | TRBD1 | CSVLPLGQATHEQYF | TGCAGCGTATTGCCGTTAGGACAGGCAACCCACGAGCAGTACTTC
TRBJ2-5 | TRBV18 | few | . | CASSPGTSWYQETQYF | TGTGCCAGCTCACCCGGGACTTCTTGGTACCAAGAGACCCAGTACTTC
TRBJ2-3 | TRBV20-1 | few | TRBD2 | CSARVAGGKLDTQYF | TGCAGTGCTAGAGTAGCGGGAGGTAAATTGGATACGCAGTATTTT
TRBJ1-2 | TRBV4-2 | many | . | CASSLENGYTF | TGTGCCAGCAGCCTGGAGAACGGCTACACCTTC
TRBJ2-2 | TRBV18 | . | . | CASSPDRGTGELFF | TGTGCCAGCTCACCAGACAGAGGGACCGGGGAGCTGTTTTTT
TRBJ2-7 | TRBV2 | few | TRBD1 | CASSEDRDYEQYF | TGTGCCAGCAGTGAGGACAGGGACTACGAGCAGTACTTC
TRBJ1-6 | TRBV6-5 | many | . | CASSYSFQGTGSPLHF | TGTGCCAGCAGTTACTCTTTCCAGGGTACAGGTTCACCCCTCCACTTT
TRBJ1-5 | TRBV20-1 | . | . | CSAYDLRGAQPQHF | TGCAGTGCATATGACCTCAGAGGAGCTCAGCCCCAGCATTTT
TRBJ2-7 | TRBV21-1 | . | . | CTSSNSCSSYEQYF | TGTACCAGCAGCAATTCCTGTAGCTCCTACGAGCAGTACTTC
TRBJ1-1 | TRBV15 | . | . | CATSRGMNTEAFF | TGTGCCACCAGCAGAGGGATGAACACTGAAGCTTTCTTT
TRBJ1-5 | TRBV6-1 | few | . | CASKGNNQPQHF | TGTGCCAGCAAGGGGAACAATCAGCCCCAGCATTTT
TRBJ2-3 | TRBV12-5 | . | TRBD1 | CASGSYRGSDTQYF | TGTGCTAGTGGTTCCTACAGGGGCTCAGATACGCAGTATTTT
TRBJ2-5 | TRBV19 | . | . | CASIGVGETQYF | TGTGCCAGTATTGGGGTTGGAGAGACCCAGTACTTC
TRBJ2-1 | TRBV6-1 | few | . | CASSLAGPGLGSSYNEQFF | TGTGCCAGCAGTCTTGCGGGGCCTGGACTGGGTAGCTCCTACAATGAGCAGTTCTTC
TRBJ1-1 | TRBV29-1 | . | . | CSVEDSIGVEAFF | TGCAGCGTTGAAGACAGCATTGGGGTAGAAGCTTTCTTT
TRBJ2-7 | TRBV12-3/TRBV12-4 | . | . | CASSPRFYEQCF | TGTGCCAGCAGTCCCCGATTCTACGAGCAGTGCTTC
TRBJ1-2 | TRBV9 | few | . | CASSVENGGLYGYTF | TGTGCCAGCAGCGTAGAGAACGGCGGCCTTTATGGCTACACCTTC
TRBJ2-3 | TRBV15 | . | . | CATSRDRGGPSTDTQYF | TGTGCCACCAGCAGAGATCGTGGGGGTCCAAGCACAGATACGCAGTATTTT
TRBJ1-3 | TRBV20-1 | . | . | CSAVTGTGNTIYF | TGCAGTGCGGTAACAGGGACTGGAAACACCATATATTTT
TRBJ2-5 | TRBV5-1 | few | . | CASSLGSRSVGRETQYF | TGCGCCAGCAGCTTGGGTAGCCGCTCGGTTGGTCGGGAGACCCAGTACTTC
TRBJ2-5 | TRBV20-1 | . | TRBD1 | CSVTGTEQETQYF | TGCAGTGTCACCGGGACAGAACAAGAGACCCAGTACTTC
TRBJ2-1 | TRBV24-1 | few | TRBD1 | CATSDPPGQGKGDEQFF | TGTGCCACCAGTGACCCCCCGGGACAGGGAAAGGGGGATGAGCAGTTCTTC
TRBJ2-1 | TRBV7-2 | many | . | CASSYSQNSYNEQFF | TGTGCCAGCAGCTATAGCCAAAACTCCTACAATGAGCAGTTCTTC
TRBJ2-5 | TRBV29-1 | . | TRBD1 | CSVDRGKGETQYF | TGCAGCGTTGACAGGGGGAAGGGTGAGACCCAGTACTTC
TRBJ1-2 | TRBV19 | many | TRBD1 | CATRQGIDYGYTF | TGTGCCACCCGACAGGGGATTGACTATGGCTACACCTTC